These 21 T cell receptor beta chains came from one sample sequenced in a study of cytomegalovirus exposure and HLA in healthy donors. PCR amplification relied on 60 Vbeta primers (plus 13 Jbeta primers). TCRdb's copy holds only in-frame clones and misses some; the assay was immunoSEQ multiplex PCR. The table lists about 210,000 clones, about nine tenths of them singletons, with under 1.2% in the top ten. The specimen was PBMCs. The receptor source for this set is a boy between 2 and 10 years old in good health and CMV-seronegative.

The CDR3 DNA is TGCGCCAGCAGCTGGATGCGGGGTGGCTATGGCTACACCTTC. Translated: CASSWMRGGYGYTF. The V call is TRBV5-1, the J call TRBJ1-2, with D uncertain. This CDR3 has 14 amino acids. The germline gives CDR1 SGHRS, CDR2 YFSETQ. With 3 bases removed from V and 4 bases from J, the gap between germline ends came to 13 bases.

The CDR3 bases are TGTGCCACTCGAAGGGGGACAGAATACGAGCAGTACTTC. It codes for CATRRGTEYEQYF. The chain recombines TRBV2 with TRBJ2-7, with 7 bases fitting TRBD1. Germline V gene sequence: CDR1 SNHLY, CDR2 FYNNEI. Trimming took 10 bases from V and 4 from J; bases not matched to a gene: 10. This CDR3 is 13 amino acids long.

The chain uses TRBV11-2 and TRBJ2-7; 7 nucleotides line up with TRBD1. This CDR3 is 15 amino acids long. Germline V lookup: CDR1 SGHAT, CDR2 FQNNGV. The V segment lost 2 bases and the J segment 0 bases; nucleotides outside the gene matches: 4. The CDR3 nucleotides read TGTGCCAGCAGCTTACCCGGGACAGCCTCCTACGAGCAGTACTTC. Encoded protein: CASSLPGTASYEQYF.

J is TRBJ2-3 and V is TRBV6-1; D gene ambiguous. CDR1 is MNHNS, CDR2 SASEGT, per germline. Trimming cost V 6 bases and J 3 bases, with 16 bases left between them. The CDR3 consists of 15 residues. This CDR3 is CASSHAPAATDTQYF. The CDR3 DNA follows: TGTGCCAGCAGCCACGCTCCGGCGGCTACAGATACGCAGTATTTT.

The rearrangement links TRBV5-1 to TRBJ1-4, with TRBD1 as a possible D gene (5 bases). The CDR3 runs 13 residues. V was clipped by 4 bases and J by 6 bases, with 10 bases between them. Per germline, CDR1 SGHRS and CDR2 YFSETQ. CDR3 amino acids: CASSGAGDEKLFF. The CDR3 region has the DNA TGCGCCAGCAGCGGGGCAGGAGATGAAAAACTGTTTTTT.

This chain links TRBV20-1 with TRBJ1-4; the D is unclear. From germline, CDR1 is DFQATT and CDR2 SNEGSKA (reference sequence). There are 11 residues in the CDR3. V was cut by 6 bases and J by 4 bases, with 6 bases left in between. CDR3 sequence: CSAPSNEKLFF. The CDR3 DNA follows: TGCAGTGCCCCCAGTAATGAAAAACTGTTTTTT.

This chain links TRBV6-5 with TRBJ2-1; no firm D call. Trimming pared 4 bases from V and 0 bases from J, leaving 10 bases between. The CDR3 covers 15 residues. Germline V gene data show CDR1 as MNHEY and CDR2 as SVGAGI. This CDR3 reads CASSFAQSSYNEQFF. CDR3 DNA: TGTGCCAGCAGTTTCGCACAGAGCTCCTACAATGAGCAGTTCTTC.

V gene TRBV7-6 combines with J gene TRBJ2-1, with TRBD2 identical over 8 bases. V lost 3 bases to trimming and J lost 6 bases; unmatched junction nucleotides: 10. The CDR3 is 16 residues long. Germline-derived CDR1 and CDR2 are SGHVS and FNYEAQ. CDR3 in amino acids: CASSFRGTSLVNEQFF. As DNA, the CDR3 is TGTGCCAGCAGCTTTCGCGGGACTAGTTTGGTCAATGAGCAGTTCTTC.

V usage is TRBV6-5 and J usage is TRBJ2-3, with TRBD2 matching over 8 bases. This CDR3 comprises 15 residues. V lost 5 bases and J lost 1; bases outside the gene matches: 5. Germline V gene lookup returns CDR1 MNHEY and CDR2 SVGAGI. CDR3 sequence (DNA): TGTGCCAGCAGTCTCGGGGGGGCTGGCACAGATACGCAGTATTTT. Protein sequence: CASSLGGAGTDTQYF.

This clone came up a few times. CDR3 DNA sequence: TGCGCCAGCAGCCAAGGGTTCCGGGTTCATCACACCATATATTTT. As protein: CASSQGFRVHHTIYF. The V gene is TRBV4-1, the J gene TRBJ1-3, with D unresolved. Trimming stripped 1 base from V and 8 bases from J, with 15 bases between. Germline lookup yields CDR1 MGHRA and CDR2 YSYEKL. The CDR3 is 15 amino acids.

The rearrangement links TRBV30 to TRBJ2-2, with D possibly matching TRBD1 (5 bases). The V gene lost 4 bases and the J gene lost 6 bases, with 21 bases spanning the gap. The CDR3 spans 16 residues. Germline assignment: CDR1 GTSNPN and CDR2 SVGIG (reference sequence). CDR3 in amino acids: CAWTLNRRVEAGELFF. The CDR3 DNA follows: TGTGCCTGGACTTTGAACCGCAGGGTTGAGGCCGGGGAGCTGTTTTTT.

CDR3 residues: CASSLATTVGQYF. The CDR3 DNA follows: TGTGCCAGCAGCTTAGCCACTACGGTGGGGCAGTACTTC. V and J are TRBV11-2 and TRBJ2-7; D gene unclear. The germline gives CDR1 SGHAT, CDR2 FQNNGV. CDR3 size: 13 residues. Between the trimmed V and J ends, which lost 1 base and 9 bases, there was a span of 13 bases. The full variable domain, completed using reference TRBV11-2 and TRBJ2-7, is EAGVAQSPRYKIIEKRQSVAFWCNPISGHATLYWYQQILGQGPKLLIQFQNNGVVDDSQLPKDRFSAERLKGVDSTLKIQPAKLEDSAVYLCASSLATTVGQYFGPGTRLTVT.

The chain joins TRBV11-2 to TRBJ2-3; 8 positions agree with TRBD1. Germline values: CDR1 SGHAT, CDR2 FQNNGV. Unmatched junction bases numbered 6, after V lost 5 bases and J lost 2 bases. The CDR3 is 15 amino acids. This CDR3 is CASSGRQGITDTQYF. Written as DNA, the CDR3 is TGTGCCAGCAGCGGCAGACAGGGGATCACAGATACGCAGTATTTT.

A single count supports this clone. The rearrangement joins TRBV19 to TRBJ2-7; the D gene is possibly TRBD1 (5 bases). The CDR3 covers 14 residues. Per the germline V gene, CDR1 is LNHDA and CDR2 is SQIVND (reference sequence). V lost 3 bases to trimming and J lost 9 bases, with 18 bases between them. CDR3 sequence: CASSIGAGITGQYF. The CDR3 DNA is TGTGCCAGTAGTATTGGTGCAGGGATTACGGGGCAGTACTTC.

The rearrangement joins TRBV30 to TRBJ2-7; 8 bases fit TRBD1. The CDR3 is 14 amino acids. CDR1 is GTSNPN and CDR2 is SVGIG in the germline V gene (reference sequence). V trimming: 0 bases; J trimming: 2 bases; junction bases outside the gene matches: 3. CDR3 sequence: CAWSVGTGAYEQYF. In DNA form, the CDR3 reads TGTGCCTGGAGTGTCGGGACAGGAGCCTACGAGCAGTACTTC.

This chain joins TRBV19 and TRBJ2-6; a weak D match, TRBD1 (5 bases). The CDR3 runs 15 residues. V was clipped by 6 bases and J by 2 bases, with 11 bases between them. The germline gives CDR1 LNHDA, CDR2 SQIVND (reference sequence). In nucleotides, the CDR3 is TGTGCCAGTAGCCTCGGCAGGGCTGGGGCCAACGTCCTGACTTTC. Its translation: CASSLGRAGANVLTF.

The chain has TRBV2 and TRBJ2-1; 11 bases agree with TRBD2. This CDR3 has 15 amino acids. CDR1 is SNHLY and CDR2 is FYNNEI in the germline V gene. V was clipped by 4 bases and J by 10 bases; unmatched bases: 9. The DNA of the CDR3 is TGTGCCAGCAGTGTGGTAGCGGGAGGGCCTGACGAGCAGTTCTTC. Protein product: CASSVVAGGPDEQFF.

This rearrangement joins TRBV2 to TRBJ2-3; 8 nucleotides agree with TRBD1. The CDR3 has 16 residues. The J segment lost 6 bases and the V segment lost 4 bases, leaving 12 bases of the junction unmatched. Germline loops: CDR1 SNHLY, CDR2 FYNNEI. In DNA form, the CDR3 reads TGTGCCAGCAGTGTGCCCTTCGCCCGGACAGGGGATACGCAGTATTTT. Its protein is CASSVPFARTGDTQYF.

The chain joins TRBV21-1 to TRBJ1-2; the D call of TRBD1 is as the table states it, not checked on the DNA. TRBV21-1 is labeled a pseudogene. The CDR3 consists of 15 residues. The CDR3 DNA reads TGTGCCAGCAGCTTTGGACCGGGACAGGGGAGCGGCTACACCTTC. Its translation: CASSFGPGQGSGYTF.

The CDR3 protein is CASSSQGSYNSPLHF. In DNA form, the CDR3 reads TGTGCCAGCAGCTCACAGGGTTCCTATAATTCACCCCTCCACTTT. The chain is built from TRBV5-4 and TRBJ1-6, with D possibly matching TRBD1 (6 bases). The V gene lost 3 bases and the J gene lost 1 base, with 8 bases spanning the gap. CDR1 and CDR2 from the germline V gene are SGHNT and YYREEE (reference sequence). The length of the CDR3 is 15 residues.

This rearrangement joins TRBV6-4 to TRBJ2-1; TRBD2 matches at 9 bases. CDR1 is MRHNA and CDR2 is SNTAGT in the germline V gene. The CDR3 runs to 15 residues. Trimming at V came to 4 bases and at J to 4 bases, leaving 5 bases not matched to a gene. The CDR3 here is CASSGGAGGYNEQFF. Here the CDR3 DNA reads TGTGCCAGCAGTGGGGGAGCGGGGGGTTACAATGAGCAGTTCTTC.